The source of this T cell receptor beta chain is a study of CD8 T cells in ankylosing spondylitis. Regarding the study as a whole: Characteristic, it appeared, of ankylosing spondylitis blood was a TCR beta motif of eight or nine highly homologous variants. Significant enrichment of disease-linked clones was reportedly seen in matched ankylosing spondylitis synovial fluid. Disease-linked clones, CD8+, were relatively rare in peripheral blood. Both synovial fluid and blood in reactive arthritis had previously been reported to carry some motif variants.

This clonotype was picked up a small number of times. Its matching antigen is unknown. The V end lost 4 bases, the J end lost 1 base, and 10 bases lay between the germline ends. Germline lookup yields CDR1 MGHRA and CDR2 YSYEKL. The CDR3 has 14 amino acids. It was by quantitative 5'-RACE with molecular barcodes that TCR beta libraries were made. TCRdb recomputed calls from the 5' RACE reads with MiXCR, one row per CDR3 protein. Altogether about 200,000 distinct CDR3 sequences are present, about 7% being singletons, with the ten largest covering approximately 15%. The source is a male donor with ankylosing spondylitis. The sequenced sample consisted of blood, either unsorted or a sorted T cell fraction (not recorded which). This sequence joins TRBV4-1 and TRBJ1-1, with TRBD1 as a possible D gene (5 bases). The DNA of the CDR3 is TGCGCCAGCAGCCCCGGACACCGGAACACTGAAGCTTTCTTT. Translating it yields CASSPGHRNTEAFF.